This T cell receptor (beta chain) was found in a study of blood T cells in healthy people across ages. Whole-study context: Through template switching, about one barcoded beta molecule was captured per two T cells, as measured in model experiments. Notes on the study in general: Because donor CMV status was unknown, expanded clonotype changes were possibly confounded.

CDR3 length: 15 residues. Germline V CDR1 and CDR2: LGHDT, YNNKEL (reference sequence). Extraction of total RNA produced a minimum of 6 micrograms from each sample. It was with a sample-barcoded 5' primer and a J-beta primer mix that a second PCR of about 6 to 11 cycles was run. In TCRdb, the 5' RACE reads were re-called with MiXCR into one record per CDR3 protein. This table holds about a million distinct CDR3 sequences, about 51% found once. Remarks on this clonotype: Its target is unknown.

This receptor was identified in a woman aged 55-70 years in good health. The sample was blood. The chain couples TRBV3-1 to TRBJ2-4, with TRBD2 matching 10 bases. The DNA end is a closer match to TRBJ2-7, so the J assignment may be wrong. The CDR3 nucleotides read TGTGCCAGCAGCACCTCGACTAGCGGGCCTTACGAGCAGTACTTC. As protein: CASSTSTSGPYEQYF.